These 4 T cell receptor beta chains came from one sample sequenced in a study of Graves' ophthalmopathy and Graves' hyperthyroidism. Beta-chain TCR CDR3 regions were amplified from RNA transcripts. First-round RT-PCR relied on HTBI primers, and a second-round multiplex PCR came next. TCRdb processed the multiplex PCR reads anew with MiXCR; each CDR3 protein has one entry. The sample lists 500,000 to 700,000 distinct CDR3 sequences, about a fifth occurring once. The sequenced sample was peripheral blood. The source of these receptors is a woman aged 18-30 years with stable Graves' hyperthyroidism. Some clones in this sample may be carry-over from other donors' samples.

This clonotype was recorded at least ten times. The rearrangement joins TRBV20-1 to TRBJ2-4; 7 nucleotides line up with TRBD2. V shed 4 bases, J shed 1 base, and the junction held 1 base outside the gene matches. The CDR3 is 13 residues long. Per the germline V gene, CDR1 is DFQATT and CDR2 is SNEGSKA (reference sequence). CDR3 in DNA: TGCAGTGCTACCGGGGGGGCCAAAAACATTCAGTACTTC. This translates into CSATGGAKNIQYF.

This clonotype was counted ten times or more. The chain links TRBV12-3 or TRBV12-4 to TRBJ1-6; the D is unclear. Trimming removed 1 base at V and 8 bases at J, with 12 bases between. This CDR3 spans 15 amino acids. The CDR3 loop is CASSLGVPGDSPLHF. CDR3 sequence (DNA): TGTGCCAGCAGTTTAGGAGTCCCGGGAGATTCACCCCTCCACTTT.

This clonotype was counted ten times or more. This rearrangement joins TRBV7-2 to TRBJ1-2; D remains ambiguous. The germline V and J ends were trimmed by 2 bases and 2 bases, with 6 bases remaining between them. Germline loops: CDR1 SGHTA, CDR2 FQGNSA. The CDR3 length is 13 residues. The CDR3 coding sequence is TGTGCCAGCAGCTTAAAGGGAAACTATGGCTACACCTTC. Encoded protein: CASSLKGNYGYTF.

This clonotype appeared a few times. The chain joins TRBV6-5 to TRBJ2-7, with D perhaps TRBD1 or TRBD2 (7 bases each). Deletions cut 0 bases from V and 0 bases from J, with 15 bases between. This CDR3 is 17 amino acids long. CDR1 and CDR2 (germline): MNHEY, SVGAGI. The CDR3 bases are TGTGCCAGCAGTTACTCGAGGCAGGGGGGGGCCTCCTACGAGCAGTACTTC. It encodes CASSYSRQGGASYEQYF.